The 23 T cell receptor beta chains below were found in one sample sequenced in a study of cytomegalovirus exposure and HLA in healthy donors. Vbeta (60) and Jbeta (13) primers were used in the PCR. Profiling relied on immunoSEQ multiplex PCR, and the TCRdb table lists in-frame clones only, not all of them. This table holds around 90,000 clones, about 80% found once. Sequencing input: PBMCs. All receptors derive from a male donor in good health and CMV-seropositive.

CDR3 sequence: CASSITESNQPQHF. The CDR3, as DNA: TGTGCCAGCAGTATTACGGAGAGCAATCAGCCCCAGCATTTT. The chain recombines TRBV2 with TRBJ1-5; no reliable D call. This CDR3 contains 14 residues. Germline CDR1 SNHLY, CDR2 FYNNEI. Trimming left V 5 bases short and J 1 base short, with 9 bases between.

The chain uses TRBV7-2 and TRBJ2-7; a weak D match, TRBD1 (6 bases). CDR3 length: 13 amino acids. V was shortened by 4 bases and J by 5 bases, with 12 bases between the two germline ends. CDR1 is SGHTA, CDR2 FQGNSA, per germline. CDR3 bases: TGTGCCAGCAGCTACGGGGACAAACACGAGCAGTACTTC. Translating it yields CASSYGDKHEQYF.

This clone was detected a few times. The V and J genes are TRBV4-2 and TRBJ1-1; D uncertain. CDR1 and CDR2 from the germline V gene are LGHNA and YNFKEQ. The CDR3 totals 14 residues. Trimming removed 0 bases from V and 5 bases from J, with 10 bases in between. The CDR3 sequence is CASSQEGRGTEAFF. In DNA form, the CDR3 reads TGTGCCAGCAGCCAAGAGGGGAGAGGGACTGAAGCTTTCTTT.

This sequence joins TRBV11-3 and TRBJ1-1; D is unresolved. Looked up from germline, CDR1 is SGHNT and CDR2 is YENEEA. The CDR3 is 13 residues long. Trimming stripped 5 bases from V and 4 bases from J, with 11 bases between. The DNA of the CDR3 is TGTGCCAGCAGCCTCGCCCTGAGCACTGAAGCTTTCTTT. Translation: CASSLALSTEAFF.

This chain uses TRBV6-6 with TRBJ2-5; 8 nucleotides line up with TRBD1. There are 13 residues in the CDR3. With V trimmed by 7 bases and J by 5 bases, 6 bases remained unmatched. Germline CDR1 reads MNHNY; CDR2 reads SVGAGI (reference sequence). The CDR3 protein is CASKRQGRETQYF. CDR3 coding DNA: TGTGCCAGCAAAAGACAGGGGAGGGAGACCCAGTACTTC.

J is TRBJ2-7 and V is TRBV7-4; 7 nucleotides match TRBD1. The germline V gene encodes CDR1 SGHVT and CDR2 SQSDAQ. Trimming removed 3 bases from V and 3 bases from J; junction bases left unmatched: 11. This CDR3 spans 16 amino acids. CDR3: CASSLGQLSRIYEQYF. DNA for the CDR3: TGTGCCAGCAGCTTGGGACAGCTCTCTCGTATCTACGAGCAGTACTTC.

This chain uses TRBV25-1 with TRBJ1-4; possibly TRBD1 for D (5 bases). The CDR3 has 14 residues. Trimming took 6 bases from V and 7 from J, leaving 15 bases between them. Per germline, CDR1 MGHDK and CDR2 SYGVNS. The CDR3 spells CASSSGGLGEKLFF. For the CDR3, the DNA is TGTGCCAGCAGCTCGGGGGGGTTGGGTGAAAAACTGTTTTTT.

J is TRBJ2-7 and V is TRBV19; 11 bases map to TRBD2. The CDR3 is 13 residues long. Germline CDR1 and CDR2: LNHDA and SQIVND (reference sequence). J gave up 6 bases and V 6 bases, and 4 bases lay outside the gene matches. The CDR3 nucleotides are TGTGCCAGTAGCACTAGCGGGGGCGGCGAGCAGTACTTC. Its protein product is CASSTSGGGEQYF.

The chain uses TRBV7-2 and TRBJ1-2; D is perhaps TRBD1 (6 bases). Germline assignment: CDR1 SGHTA and CDR2 FQGNSA. The CDR3 extends over 12 amino acids. Trimming cost V 2 bases and J 10 bases, with 11 bases left between them. CDR3 nucleotide sequence: TGTGCCAGCAGCTTAACCCAGGGGTACTACACCTTC. This codes for CASSLTQGYYTF.

V is TRBV4-3 and J is TRBJ1-6, with D possibly TRBD1 on 5 matching bases. The CDR3 sequence is 17 residues long. Looked up from germline, CDR1 is LGHNA and CDR2 is YSLEER. V dropped 0 bases and J dropped 7 bases, with 16 bases sitting between them. The CDR3 loop reads CASSQDSGASWNSPLHF. In nucleotides, the CDR3 is TGCGCCAGCAGCCAAGATAGCGGGGCTTCATGGAATTCACCCCTCCACTTT.

This chain joins TRBV30 and TRBJ1-2; 9 bases map to TRBD1. This CDR3 region has 15 residues. The V and J ends lost 2 bases and 0 bases, in that order; junction bases with no gene match: 4. Germline-derived CDR1 and CDR2 are GTSNPN and SVGIG (reference sequence). The CDR3 sequence: CAWSFGQGTNYGYTF. CDR3 bases: TGTGCCTGGAGTTTCGGACAGGGGACTAACTATGGCTACACCTTC.

The V and J genes are TRBV30 and TRBJ1-2, with D hard to call. CDR3 length equals 13 residues. The germline V and J ends were trimmed by 3 bases and 4 bases, with 12 bases remaining between them. Germline lookup yields CDR1 GTSNPN and CDR2 SVGIG (reference sequence). This chain's CDR3 is CAWSRGGGYGYTF. In DNA form, the CDR3 reads TGTGCCTGGAGCCGCGGAGGAGGCTATGGCTACACCTTC.

The chain uses TRBV25-1 and TRBJ2-1; 9 nucleotides agree with TRBD2. The CDR3 covers 14 residues. V dropped 6 bases and J dropped 5; count of bases not matched to a gene: 5. The germline V gene encodes CDR1 MGHDK and CDR2 SYGVNS. CDR3 loop: CASRGTSSHNEQFF. CDR3 in DNA: TGTGCCAGCAGGGGGACTAGCAGTCACAATGAGCAGTTCTTC. The whole variable domain, filled in from reference TRBV25-1 and TRBJ2-1, reads EADIYQTPRYLVIGTGKKITLECSQTMGHDKMYWYQQDPGMELHLIHYSYGVNSTEKGDLSSESTVSRIRTEHFPLTLESARPSHTSQYLCASRGTSSHNEQFFGPGTRLTVL.

The chain recombines TRBV7-8 with TRBJ1-2; 8 bases fit TRBD1. The ends lost 1 base at V and 5 bases at J; junction bases unmatched: 0. Germline CDR1 SGHVS, CDR2 FQNEAQ. This CDR3 region has 13 residues. The CDR3 sequence: CASSLGTGYGYTF. CDR3 in DNA: TGTGCCAGCAGCTTAGGGACAGGGTATGGCTACACCTTC.

The chain uses TRBV15 and TRBJ2-5; 8 nucleotides agree with TRBD2. This CDR3 region has 17 residues. Germline V lookup: CDR1 LNHNV, CDR2 YYDKDF (reference sequence). The V segment lost 0 bases and the J segment 0 bases; nucleotides outside the gene matches: 6. CDR3 bases: TGTGCCACCAGCAGAGATATACAGCGGGGGAACCAAGAGACCCAGTACTTC. Its protein is CATSRDIQRGNQETQYF.

CDR3 in DNA: TGTGCCAGCAGCCCCGGACAGGGGGCGCCGAACACTGAAGCTTTCTTT. Translated: CASSPGQGAPNTEAFF. The chain links TRBV21-1 to TRBJ1-1; the table's TRBD1 call for D was not verified on the DNA. TRBV21-1 is annotated as a pseudogene. This CDR3 region has 16 residues.

The chain couples TRBV27 to TRBJ1-1, with 10 positions matching TRBD1. The CDR3 is 14 residues long. CDR1 MNHEY and CDR2 SMNVEV come from the germline V gene (reference sequence). With 4 bases clipped from V and 6 bases from J, the junction kept 5 bases outside the gene matches. For the CDR3, the DNA is TGTGCCAGCAGTTGGACAGGGGGACGAGCTGAAGCTTTCTTT. Its translation is CASSWTGGRAEAFF.

The rearrangement links TRBV5-6 to TRBJ1-3; the D gene is possibly TRBD1 (6 bases). The CDR3 has 14 residues. Germline-derived CDR1 and CDR2 are SGHDT and YYEEEE. Trimming left V 4 bases short and J 2 bases short, with 10 bases between. CDR3 DNA sequence: TGTGCCAGCAGCATGGGGGGCACTGGAAACACCATATATTTT. It codes for CASSMGGTGNTIYF.

This clone has a handful of counts. V and J are TRBV6-5 and TRBJ2-7; tentative D call: TRBD2 (5 bases). The CDR3 length is 15 residues. CDR1 is MNHEY, CDR2 SVGAGI, per germline. Trimming cost V 6 bases and J 0 bases, with 15 bases left between them. The DNA for the CDR3 is TGTGCCAGCAGCCTAGGGCGGGCGTTCTCCTACGAGCAGTACTTC. Translation: CASSLGRAFSYEQYF.

The rearrangement joins TRBV7-2 to TRBJ2-3; D possibly corresponds to TRBD1 (5 bases). V lost 6 bases, J lost 2 bases, and 15 bases lay in between. This CDR3 has 15 residues. Looked up from germline, CDR1 is SGHTA and CDR2 is FQGNSA. The CDR3 DNA reads as TGTGCCAGCAGTCGACAGAGGCAGGCCACAGATACGCAGTATTTT. Translation: CASSRQRQATDTQYF.

The chain employs TRBV4-3 and TRBJ2-5; 11 bases line up with TRBD1. With 4 bases clipped from V and 5 bases from J, the junction kept 6 bases outside the gene matches. Germline loops: CDR1 LGHNA, CDR2 YSLEER. The CDR3 loop spans 15 amino acids. As DNA, the CDR3 is TGCGCCAGCAGCCCAGGACAGGGGGCTTATGAGACCCAGTACTTC. It specifies CASSPGQGAYETQYF.

This chain links TRBV7-9 with TRBJ1-5; TRBD1 agrees at 7 bases. The CDR3 contains 12 residues. V dropped 7 bases and J dropped 6; count of bases not matched to a gene: 3. Germline CDR1 and CDR2: SEHNR and FQNEAQ (reference sequence). CDR3 region: CASTNRGQPQHF. For the CDR3, the DNA is TGTGCCAGCACCAACAGGGGTCAGCCCCAGCATTTT.

The CDR3 is CAWRLAGSTDTQYF. The CDR3 nucleotides are TGTGCCTGGAGACTAGCGGGGAGCACAGATACGCAGTATTTT. V gene TRBV30 combines with J gene TRBJ2-3; TRBD2 aligns across 10 bases. CDR1 is GTSNPN, CDR2 SVGIG, per germline (reference sequence). The V segment lost 3 bases and the J segment 0 bases; nucleotides outside the gene matches: 0. This CDR3 region has 14 residues.